This T cell receptor beta chain was sequenced during a study of blood T cell repertoires in COVID-19. Across the study: Samples of COVID-19 (acute and convalescent) were obtained from the United States, Italy and Spain.

Here immunoSEQ multiplex PCR was the method, and the copy in TCRdb shows in-frame clones only, minus some. The sample includes tens of thousands of clones, around four fifths of them seen just once. This clone was detected only once. This TCR was recovered from a human donor in a cohort sampled during active COVID-19. Sequences were obtained from peripheral blood.

The CDR3 DNA is TGTGCCAGCAGCCCTCCAGTTGAAAAACTGTTTTTT. Amino acids: CASSPPVEKLFF. This chain connects TRBV7-9 to TRBJ1-4; no clear D. In germline, CDR1 is SEHNR, CDR2 FQNEAQ (reference sequence). The V and J ends lost 5 bases and 7 bases respectively, with 8 bases between them. The CDR3 covers 12 residues.